The entry that follows covers one T cell receptor (beta chain) sequence. No antigen is known for it. With 2 bases clipped from V and 0 bases from J, the junction kept 3 bases outside the gene matches. There are 15 residues in the CDR3. Germline CDR1 SGHRS, CDR2 YFSETQ. Measured with immunoSEQ multiplex PCR; TCRdb has only the in-frame clones, and not every one. In the table there are around 160,000 clones, 91% of which are singletons. This entry comes from a study of T cell responses to AZD1222 COVID-19 vaccine. The study, taken as a whole, reports: Reports indicate that nearly half of spike-specific TCRs are directed at unmutated variant regions. All repertoire sampling was performed exclusively after the peak T cell response.

Sequencing used peripheral blood, obtained on day 0 of AZD1222 vaccination. J is TRBJ1-2 and V is TRBV5-1; 8 positions match TRBD1. This clonotype was obtained from an adult in good health. The CDR3: CASSFTGGANYGYTF. DNA of the CDR3: TGCGCCAGCAGCTTCACAGGGGGAGCTAACTATGGCTACACCTTC.